The text below deals with one T cell receptor (beta chain). The target antigen is unknown. The data originate from a study of blood T cells in healthy people across ages. Study as a whole: Researchers report that template switching captured about one barcoded beta molecule per two T cells.

A sample-barcoded 5' primer and a J-beta primer mix were used in a second PCR of roughly 6 to 11 cycles. TCRdb itself ran the 5' RACE reads through MiXCR, one entry per CDR3 protein. The data hold some 1.8 million distinct CDR3 sequences, with roughly 43% observed a single time. Study-level findings and limits: Roughly linearly, TCR beta diversity per million T cells fell as age increased. Naive and antigen-experienced cells could not be conclusively compared, given unsorted PBMCs. Donor CMV infection status was unknown, possibly confounding age-related changes in expanded clonotypes.

CDR3 length: 12 residues. CDR1 and CDR2 from the germline V gene are SNHLY and FYNNEI. V lost 9 bases and J lost 7; bases outside the gene matches: 8. This receptor was identified in a human donor in good health. The sequencing sample was made of blood. The chain joins TRBV2 to TRBJ1-2, with 7 positions matching TRBD1. In DNA, the CDR3 is TGTGCCAGTGAACAGGGGCGACGTGGCTACACCTTC. It specifies CASEQGRRGYTF.